The 8 T cell receptor beta chains given below trace back to one sample, sequenced in a study of cytomegalovirus exposure and HLA in healthy donors. Both 60 Vbeta primers and 13 Jbeta primers went into the PCR. Using immunoSEQ multiplex PCR, the repertoire was profiled, and TCRdb retains in-frame clones only, with some absent. The data contain roughly 170,000 clones, 77% of them singletons. What was sequenced was PBMCs. These receptor sequences come from a woman aged 25 to 39 in good health and CMV-seronegative.

The chain recombines TRBV19 with TRBJ1-2; possibly TRBD1 for D (5 bases). Germline CDR1 and CDR2: LNHDA and SQIVND (reference sequence). Trimming took off 7 bases at V and 4 bases at J, with 19 bases between the two ends. The length of the CDR3 is 15 residues. CDR3 protein: CASTPGPGVIYGYTF. For the CDR3, the DNA is TGTGCCAGTACCCCAGGTCCGGGGGTGATCTATGGCTACACCTTC.

The rearrangement joins TRBV27 to TRBJ2-4; a weak D match, TRBD2 (7 bases). This CDR3 comprises 16 residues. CDR1 is MNHEY and CDR2 is SMNVEV in the germline V gene (reference sequence). Trimming pared 3 bases from V and 2 bases from J, leaving 14 bases between. CDR3 DNA sequence: TGTGCCAGCAGTTTGGTGGGGGGGCCCCCCAAAAACATTCAGTACTTC. Protein sequence: CASSLVGGPPKNIQYF.

J is TRBJ1-3 and V is TRBV9; 7 bases are shared with TRBD1. V was clipped by 0 bases and J by 0 bases; unmatched bases: 6. The germline V gene encodes CDR1 SGDLS and CDR2 YYNGEE. This CDR3 has 17 residues. The CDR3, as DNA: TGTGCCAGCAGCGTAGTTCGGACAGGACGCTCTGGAAACACCATATATTTT. It is translated as CASSVVRTGRSGNTIYF.

The V and J genes are TRBV28 and TRBJ1-1; tentatively, D is TRBD1 (6 bases). CDR3 length: 15 amino acids. From germline, CDR1 is MDHEN and CDR2 SYDVKM. V lost 3 bases to trimming and J lost 1 base, with 12 bases between them. The CDR3 region has the DNA TGTGCCAGCAGTTTCTGGGGGCTGAGGAACACTGAAGCTTTCTTT. Translation: CASSFWGLRNTEAFF.

V is TRBV27 and J is TRBJ2-7, with TRBD1 matching 7 bases. Trimming removed 6 bases from V and 2 bases from J; junction bases left unmatched: 7. Germline values: CDR1 MNHEY, CDR2 SMNVEV (reference sequence). The CDR3 covers 14 residues. The CDR3 DNA reads TGTGCCAGCAGGCGGACGGACAGGACCTACGAGCAGTACTTC. Translation: CASRRTDRTYEQYF.

This chain uses TRBV6-5 with TRBJ2-5, with 9 bases aligning to TRBD1. Judging by the DNA end, TRBJ2-7 fits better; the J call may be wrong. Germline V lookup: CDR1 MNHEY, CDR2 SVGAGI. The CDR3 contains 15 residues. CDR3 sequence reads: CASSPGQGLSYEQYF. DNA for the CDR3: TGTGCCAGCAGCCCGGGACAGGGCCTCTCCTACGAGCAGTACTTC.

The rearrangement uses TRBV11-2 and TRBJ2-3; 9 positions match TRBD2. Germline CDR1 reads SGHAT; CDR2 reads FQNNGV. The CDR3 runs 15 residues. Germline trimming cut 3 bases from V and 2 bases from J; bases unmatched to any gene: 3. The CDR3 DNA sequence: TGTGCCAGCAGCTTGGGACTAGCCCACACAGATACGCAGTATTTT. This gives the protein CASSLGLAHTDTQYF. Together with reference TRBV11-2 and TRBJ2-3, the CDR3 gives the full variable domain: EAGVAQSPRYKIIEKRQSVAFWCNPISGHATLYWYQQILGQGPKLLIQFQNNGVVDDSQLPKDRFSAERLKGVDSTLKIQPAKLEDSAVYLCASSLGLAHTDTQYFGPGTRLTVL.

V and J are TRBV19 and TRBJ1-1, with a possible D match to TRBD1 (6 bases). The CDR3 contains 13 residues. Germline CDR1 LNHDA, CDR2 SQIVND (reference sequence). The V gene lost 6 bases and the J gene lost 1 base, with 9 bases spanning the gap. CDR3: CASSRGQNTEAFF. CDR3 DNA: TGTGCCAGTAGCCGGGGACAGAACACTGAAGCTTTCTTT.